The text below deals with one T cell receptor (beta chain). This sample was taken from a study of blood T cell repertoires in COVID-19. Sequencing used immunoSEQ multiplex PCR; TCRdb keeps in-frame clones, though not all of them. This sample has a few hundred thousand clones, with roughly 90% found just once. V shed 2 bases and J shed 4 bases, with 9 bases lying between them. The CDR3 consists of 14 residues. Germline V gene data show CDR1 as MNHNY and CDR2 as SVGAGI (reference sequence). The receptor was isolated from a middle-aged woman with COVID-19, enrolled during active disease. What was sequenced was peripheral blood. The chain employs TRBV6-6 and TRBJ1-5, with unresolved D. CDR3 protein: CASSYEQLNQPQHF. CDR3 DNA: TGTGCCAGCAGTTACGAACAGCTGAATCAGCCCCAGCATTTT.